A selection of T cell receptor beta chains follows, all from one sample in a study of T cells in Graves' hyperthyroidism and ophthalmopathy. TCRdb analysed the multiplex PCR reads with MiXCR anew, one entry per CDR3 protein. The data show around 520,000 distinct CDR3 sequences, with 24% seen just once and about 11% held by the top ten. The sample consisted of blood. These TCRs come from a woman in her twenties or thirties with Graves' ophthalmopathy. Both conserved end residues are part of each CDR3. Each record gives: V gene, J gene, D gene, clone size, CDR3 protein, CDR3 DNA. The D gene is left open where the match is weak. Not all rows give a size; the values are once, few, many and, for expanded clones, a class.

TRBV6-4	TRBJ1-2	NA	NA	CASSYLAGYGYTF	TGTGCCAGCAGTTACTTAGCGGGGTATGGCTACACCTTC
TRBV18	TRBJ2-7	TRBD1	many	CASSPEGAGEQYF	TGTGCCAGCTCACCAGAGGGGGCGGGTGAGCAGTACTTC
TRBV28	TRBJ1-2	NA	few	CASSLEWANYGYTF	TGTGCCAGCAGTCTGGAATGGGCAAACTATGGCTACACCTTC
TRBV2	TRBJ1-2	TRBD1	NA	CASTLGQSMGYTF	TGTGCCAGCACCTTGGGACAGTCGATGGGCTACACCTTC
TRBV7-2	TRBJ2-2	NA	few	CASSLRPTTGELFF	TGTGCCAGCAGCTTAAGGCCTACCACCGGGGAGCTGTTTTTT
TRBV12-3/TRBV12-4	TRBJ2-7	NA	many	CASSLLPGLDEQYF	TGTGCCAGCAGTTTATTACCGGGCTTGGACGAGCAGTACTTC
TRBV19	TRBJ2-7	NA	few	CASSMDFGRSYEQYF	TGTGCCAGTAGTATGGATTTCGGACGCTCCTACGAGCAGTACTTC
TRBV6-1	TRBJ2-2	TRBD2	NA	CASSTTSGRARTGELFF	TGTGCCAGCAGCACTACTAGCGGGAGGGCCAGGACCGGGGAGCTGTTTTTT
TRBV6-5	TRBJ2-7	NA	NA	CASSYSGPSYEQYF	TGTGCCAGCAGTTACTCGGGCCCGTCCTACGAGCAGTACTTC
TRBV7-2	TRBJ1-2	NA	NA	CASSILRAGGYTF	TGTGCCAGCAGCATACTTCGAGCGGGGGGCTACACCTTC
TRBV13	TRBJ1-1	NA	NA	CASNVRGSVEAFF	TGTGCCAGCAACGTAAGGGGGTCCGTTGAAGCTTTCTTT
TRBV30	TRBJ2-7	NA	NA	CACGGGISYEQYF	TGTGCCTGCGGTGGGGGGATCTCCTACGAGCAGTACTTC
TRBV12-3/TRBV12-4	TRBJ2-7	NA	NA	CASSEMGGKYEQYF	TGTGCCAGCAGTGAAATGGGGGGCAAGTACGAGCAGTACTTC
TRBV3-1	TRBJ2-2	NA	once	CASSLDFTNTGELFF	TGTGCCAGCAGCCTGGACTTTACGAACACCGGGGAGCTGTTTTTT
TRBV6-5	TRBJ2-7	NA	many	CASSYSGPLYEQYF	TGTGCCAGCAGTTACTCGGGGCCTCTCTACGAGCAGTACTTC
TRBV20-1	TRBJ2-7	NA	NA	CSASRGGHEQYF	TGCAGTGCTAGTAGGGGAGGCCACGAGCAGTACTTC
TRBV7-3	TRBJ2-7	NA	many	CASSLSGAGDEQYF	TGTGCCAGCAGCTTAAGCGGGGCTGGGGACGAGCAGTACTTC
TRBV4-1	TRBJ1-1	NA	many	CASSLRLTVNTEAFF	TGCGCCAGCAGCCTCAGATTGACAGTGAACACTGAAGCTTTCTTT
TRBV7-9	TRBJ1-1	NA	many	CASSPQTGSEAFF	TGTGCCAGCAGCCCACAGACAGGTTCTGAAGCTTTCTTT
TRBV19	TRBJ2-5	NA	once	CASSLAGTADVAQYF	TGTGCCAGTAGCCTAGCCGGGACGGCCGATGTGGCCCAGTACTTC
TRBV6-5	TRBJ1-2	NA	many	CASSYSLGLNGYTF	TGTGCCAGCAGTTACTCGCTAGGGTTGAATGGCTACACCTTC
TRBV30	TRBJ1-5	NA	many	CAWSWSSNQPQHF	TGTGCCTGGAGCTGGTCTAGCAATCAGCCCCAGCATTTT
TRBV30	TRBJ1-1	NA	many	CAWRVTEAFF	TGTGCCTGGAGGGTCACTGAAGCTTTCTTT
TRBV11-2	TRBJ1-1	NA	few	CASSAVTRTDAFF	TGTGCCAGCAGCGCCGTGACCCGCACTGATGCTTTCTTT
TRBV27	TRBJ2-7	NA	many	CASSFVPGASYEQYF	TGTGCCAGCAGTTTTGTCCCAGGGGCTTCTTACGAGCAGTACTTC
TRBV12-3/TRBV12-4	TRBJ2-7	NA	many	CASSSQVNAYEQYF	TGTGCCAGCAGTTCACAGGTTAATGCCTACGAGCAGTACTTC
TRBV20-1	TRBJ1-2	TRBD1	NA	CSAPTGAYGYTF	TGCAGTGCTCCGACAGGGGCCTATGGCTACACCTTC
TRBV29-1	TRBJ1-2	TRBD1	NA	CSVEEDRDGYTF	TGCAGCGTTGAAGAGGACAGGGATGGCTACACCTTC
TRBV19	TRBJ2-7	TRBD2	many	CASSITAGNSYEQYF	TGTGCCAGTAGTATCACAGCGGGGAACTCCTACGAGCAGTACTTC
TRBV28	TRBJ1-5	NA	many	CASSLGGRVQPQHF	TGTGCCAGCAGTTTAGGGGGTAGGGTTCAGCCCCAGCATTTT
TRBV12-3/TRBV12-4	TRBJ2-7	TRBD1	many	CASIKKGTGGHEQYF	TGTGCCAGCATCAAGAAGGGGACAGGGGGCCACGAGCAGTACTTC
TRBV7-2	TRBJ2-4	NA	NA	CASSLTRGGFKNIKYF	TGTGCCAGCAGCTTAACGAGGGGGGGCTTCAAAAACATTAAGTACTTC
TRBV20-1	TRBJ2-7	TRBD1	many	CSATAGTGRYEQYF	TGCAGTGCAACTGCCGGGACAGGGCGCTACGAGCAGTACTTC
TRBV29-1	TRBJ1-1	NA	many	CSVVGGLNTEAFF	TGCAGCGTGGTAGGTGGGCTGAACACTGAAGCTTTCTTT
TRBV19	TRBJ1-1	NA	NA	CASIRDTEAFF	TGTGCCAGCATCAGAGACACTGAAGCTTTCTTT
TRBV28	TRBJ1-5	NA	many	CASSLFYDSNQPQHF	TGTGCCAGCAGTTTATTCTACGATAGCAATCAGCCCCAGCATTTT
TRBV15	TRBJ1-5	NA	NA	CATSRGPNQPQHF	TGTGCCACCAGCCGGGGACCGAATCAGCCCCAGCATTTT
TRBV20-1	TRBJ1-3	NA	many	CSARDGGRSSGNTIYF	TGCAGTGCTAGAGACGGGGGTAGGAGCTCTGGAAACACCATATATTTT
TRBV5-1	TRBJ2-7	NA	many	CASSQIGATYEQYF	TGCGCCAGCAGCCAGATTGGAGCGACCTACGAGCAGTACTTC
TRBV7-8	TRBJ2-2	NA	many	CASSLGPLGGELFF	TGTGCCAGCAGCTTAGGGCCGCTTGGCGGGGAGCTGTTTTTT
TRBV6-2/TRBV6-3	TRBJ2-7	NA	NA	CASSTGVAVYDQYF	TGTGCCAGCAGTACGGGAGTCGCCGTATACGATCAGTACTTC
TRBV6-1	TRBJ1-6	NA	NA	CASSLGQFGRKGSRRHF	TGTGCCAGCAGTCTAGGGCAGTTCGGGAGAAAGGGATCACGCCGCCACTTT
TRBV5-1	TRBJ2-5	TRBD1	few	CASSLRQGTETQYF	TGCGCCAGCAGCTTACGACAGGGGACAGAGACCCAGTACTTC
TRBV18	TRBJ2-7	NA	many	CASSTMGVSYEQYF	TGTGCCAGCTCAACCATGGGTGTCTCCTACGAGCAGTACTTC
TRBV20-1	TRBJ2-5	TRBD1	NA	CSASGGSGETQYF	TGCAGTGCTTCAGGGGGCAGTGGGGAGACCCAGTACTTC
TRBV11-2	TRBJ2-7	TRBD1	many	CASRKQGAYEQYF	TGTGCCAGCAGAAAACAGGGGGCCTACGAGCAGTACTTC
TRBV5-1	TRBJ2-6	NA	NA	CASSDASSGANVLTF	TGCGCCAGCAGTGACGCGAGCTCTGGGGCCAACGTCCTGACTTTC
TRBV6-5	TRBJ1-1	TRBD1	many	CASRTIGQGNTEAFF	TGTGCCAGCAGAACTATAGGACAGGGGAACACTGAAGCTTTCTTT
TRBV7-8	TRBJ2-4	TRBD1	many	CASSPRDRGDIQYF	TGTGCCAGCAGCCCCCGGGACAGGGGTGACATTCAGTACTTC
TRBV29-1	TRBJ1-1	NA	NA	CSVVSPPDRAPEACF	TGCAGCGTTGTTAGTCCTCCGGACAGAGCTCCTGAAGCTTGCTTT
TRBV28	TRBJ2-7	NA	many	CASLRSGYYEQYF	TGTGCCAGCCTCCGGAGCGGCTACTACGAGCAGTACTTC
TRBV2	TRBJ1-2	NA	few	CASSVVDTHGYTF	TGTGCCAGCAGTGTAGTGGACACTCATGGCTACACCTTC